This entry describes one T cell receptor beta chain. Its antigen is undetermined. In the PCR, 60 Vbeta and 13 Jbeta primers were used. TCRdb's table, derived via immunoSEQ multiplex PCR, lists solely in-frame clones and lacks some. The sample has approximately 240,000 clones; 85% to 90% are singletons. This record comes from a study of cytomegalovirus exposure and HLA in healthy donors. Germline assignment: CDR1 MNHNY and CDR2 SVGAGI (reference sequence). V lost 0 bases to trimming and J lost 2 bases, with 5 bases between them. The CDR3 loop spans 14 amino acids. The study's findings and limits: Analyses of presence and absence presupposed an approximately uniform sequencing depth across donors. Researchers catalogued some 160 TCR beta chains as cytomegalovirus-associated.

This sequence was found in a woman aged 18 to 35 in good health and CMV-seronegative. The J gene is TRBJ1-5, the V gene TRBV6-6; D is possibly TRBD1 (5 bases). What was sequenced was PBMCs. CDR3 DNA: TGTGCCAGCAGTTACTCCAGGGGCAATCAGCCCCAGCATTTT. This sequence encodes CASSYSRGNQPQHF.